This T cell receptor (beta chain) was found in a study of shared clonotypes between healthy human individuals (dated by TCRdb to about 2020). With respect to the entire study: A couple of women and a few men aged 18 to 49 years were included in the cohort. For each donor, CD4 naive and CD4 memory were each run on three plates, CD8 naive on two plates, and CD8 memory on one plate. The study deeply sequenced blood TCR repertoires of about 5 healthy adults to estimate repertoire size and the extent of clonotype sharing between individuals. Different laboratories and diverse techniques were used to prepare libraries and sequence TCR repertoires, to increase sequencing depth and limit assay-specific biases. Per donor, leukapheresis produced somewhere between about 0.9 and 10 billion PBMCs. What the authors observed across the whole study: Higher generation probabilities were observed for clonotypes shared by all four sorted-subset donors than for non-shared clonotypes. Larger estimated clonotype richness was generally found for naive subsets than for memory subsets. When several donors were compared, the shared fraction of clonotypes was 5% to 6.5% for naive CD4, less than 4% for naive CD8, about 2.5% for memory CD4, and 0.35% to 0.5% for memory CD8. Sampling was limited to blood, and TCR repertoires in tissue likely differ from TCR repertoires in blood. The small number of donors limited the genetic and exposure-history diversity represented. Pairwise subsampling indicated that sequencing depth was expected to affect the degree of clonotype sharing among donors. Rarefaction of sorted-subset datasets indicated incomplete sequencing despite the large sequencing depth.

Donors were healthy HIV-negative adults with no recently reported acute infections or vaccinations. Every donor was a Caucasian adult residing in Nashville, Tennessee, USA. CD4+ T cells were enriched by magnetic negative selection, after which naive cells were positively selected on CD45RA and the negative fraction was taken as the memory subset. Blood was obtained by leukapheresis, after which PBMCs were separated by Ficoll-Histopaque density gradient centrifugation and cryopreserved in liquid nitrogen vapor phase. Analytical flow cytometry was used to check the purity and quantity of every magnetically sorted T cell population. From each sorted fraction, genomic DNA was isolated and quantified by UV absorbance on a Nanodrop 2000c. From cysteine to phenylalanine, the CDR3 is 14 amino acids long. The only DNA kept is the CDR3, 42 bases in frame from the first base. Using the deep immunoSEQ assay, TCR CDR3 regions were amplified from genomic DNA by multiplex PCR. Extracted genomic DNA from each cell subset was spread evenly across all wells of several immunoSEQ 96-well plates, with each plate serving as a replicate. For sorted subsets, 200 to 250 ng of genomic DNA, equivalent to around 29,000 T cell genomes, went into each replicate PCR. Purified libraries were measured with a Qubit 3.0 fluorometer, size-checked on a Bioanalyzer 2100, and measured again with the KAPA Library Quantification kit. A separate single-read 150-cycle Illumina NextSeq 550 flow cell was used to sequence each immunoSEQ 96-well plate. The original methods were these. Because the immunoSEQ output included only junctional sequences and no quality scores, the filtering could not be the same as the filtering used for full-length reads. To assign V/J genes and CDR3, sequences were annotated using PyIR, a Python wrapper for IgBLAST v1.9, with IMGT germline references. Reads were filtered out if the reads had weak V/J assignments (E-value above 1e-6), no CDR3, stop codons, out-of-frame junctions, or ambiguous translated residues. V3J clonotypes were defined by identical inferred V gene, J gene, and CDR3 amino acid sequence. Percentage overlap between repertoires was computed as shared unique clonotypes divided by the size of the smaller repertoire. Repertoire richness was assessed with RTK rarefaction, the Chao1 estimator, and Recon v2.1 estimates of unobserved clonotypes. OLGA was used to compute generation probabilities for all TCRbeta clonotypes that the gDNA method yielded from a handful of donors. The table was pulled from immuneACCESS by TCRdb, which kept in-frame rearrangements only. Such tables lose some clones; where checked, under half of the loss comes from unresolved V genes, and the rest has no known cause. That table furnishes V, J and clone size, whereas the DNA furnished D and trimming. For this sample there are under 650,000 clones; 90% to 97% appear just once. The ten largest account for approximately 0.062% of the sample.

With respect to this clone: The target of this receptor is not known. No base qualities exist here, and no much larger clone lies one base off it.

Sequencing used naive CD4+ T cells sorted from blood. The sample's cell subset or site label, in plain terms: CD45RA+ positively selected. In this chain, TRBV21-1 is recombined with TRBJ2-7; the table assigns TRBD2, which was not confirmed against the DNA. TRBV21-1 counts as a pseudogene. This sequence was found in a woman in her twenties or thirties in good health. The nucleotides are TGTGCCAGCAGCGAACTAGCGAGAGACAACGAGCAGTACTTC. The resulting protein is CASSELARDNEQYF.